This T cell receptor (beta chain) was documented in a study of CD8 T cells in ankylosing spondylitis. In TCRdb, the 5' RACE reads were re-called with MiXCR into one record per CDR3 protein. The sample shows approximately 110,000 distinct CDR3 sequences, less than 25% of them seen only once. Germline V gives CDR1 MGHRA, CDR2 YSYEKL. This CDR3 is 13 amino acids long. Trimming removed 3 bases at V and 7 bases at J, with 10 bases between. The rearrangement uses TRBV4-1 and TRBJ1-5; D is ambiguous. The receptor was isolated from a male donor with ankylosing spondylitis. Source material: synovial fluid, either unsorted or a sorted T cell fraction (not recorded which). In DNA form, the CDR3 reads TGCGCCAGCAGCCAGTTTGAGGGACAGCCCCAGCATTTT. The encoded protein is CASSQFEGQPQHF.